A single sample is the source of the 12 T cell receptor beta chains below, sequenced in a study of blood T cell repertoires in COVID-19. This table comes from immunoSEQ multiplex PCR, and its TCRdb copy is limited to in-frame clones, with some not included. The sample consists of tens of thousands of clones, about 92% of them appearing once. What was sequenced was peripheral blood. These receptors originate from a human donor in a cohort sampled during active COVID-19.

The V call is TRBV19, the J call TRBJ1-2; 8 bases agree with TRBD1. Germline V gene data show CDR1 as LNHDA and CDR2 as SQIVND (reference sequence). The V gene end was trimmed by 6 bases and the J gene end by 12 bases; junction bases not matched to a gene: 12. The CDR3 totals 13 residues. The CDR3 DNA is TGTGCCAGTAGCCCGACAGGGGCGAAACTAGACACCTTC. Its protein is CASSPTGAKLDTF.

The J gene is TRBJ2-7, the V gene TRBV15; D perhaps matches TRBD2 (5 bases). This CDR3 contains 13 residues. V lost 0 bases, J lost 6 bases, and 9 bases lay in between. The germline gives CDR1 LNHNV, CDR2 YYDKDF (reference sequence). The DNA of the CDR3 is TGTGCCACCAGCAGAGATAGAGGGTTCGAGCAGTACTTC. Translating gives CATSRDRGFEQYF.

CDR3 protein: CASSLSLAGVSTGELFF. As DNA, the CDR3 is TGTGCCAGCAGCTTGAGTCTAGCGGGAGTAAGCACCGGGGAGCTGTTTTTT. The chain has TRBV5-6 and TRBJ2-2; 10 bases agree with TRBD2. The CDR3 extends over 17 amino acids. V lost 1 base to trimming and J lost 4 bases; unmatched junction nucleotides: 7. Germline CDR1 SGHDT, CDR2 YYEEEE.

The genes are TRBV10-2 and TRBJ1-4, with 8 bases identical to TRBD1. The ends lost 6 bases at V and 0 bases at J; junction bases unmatched: 3. This CDR3 is 15 amino acids long. Germline V CDR1 and CDR2: WSHSY, SAAADI. The CDR3 protein is CASRTGETTNEKLFF. For the CDR3, the DNA is TGCGCCAGCAGGACAGGGGAAACAACTAATGAAAAACTGTTTTTT.

This chain links TRBV14 with TRBJ2-7, with 7 positions matching TRBD1. There are 16 residues in the CDR3. The germline gives CDR1 SGHDN, CDR2 FVKESK. Germline trimming cut 1 base from V and 0 bases from J; bases unmatched to any gene: 6. CDR3 protein: CASSQAGRGSSYEQYF. In DNA form, the CDR3 reads TGTGCCAGCAGCCAAGCGGGCAGGGGGAGCTCCTACGAGCAGTACTTC.

CDR3 sequence reads: CASSERGETQYF. CDR3 sequence (DNA): TGTGCCAGCAGTGAAAGGGGGGAGACCCAGTACTTC. The V and J genes are TRBV6-1 and TRBJ2-5; D possibly corresponds to TRBD1 (6 bases). Germline V CDR1 and CDR2: MNHNS, SASEGT. The germline V and J ends were trimmed by 2 bases and 5 bases, with 6 bases remaining between them. The CDR3 extends over 12 amino acids.

The genes are TRBV7-3 and TRBJ2-7, with D uncertain. The CDR3 has 13 amino acids. Germline V CDR1 and CDR2: SGHTA, FQGTGA. The V gene lost 1 base and the J gene lost 6 bases, with 10 bases spanning the gap. CDR3 loop: CASSLNLAGEQYF. The CDR3 DNA follows: TGTGCCAGCAGCTTAAATTTAGCCGGCGAGCAGTACTTC.

In this sample, this clone turned up a few times. The chain links TRBV7-2 to TRBJ2-7; the D is unclear. Germline V lookup: CDR1 SGHTA, CDR2 FQGNSA. Trimming shortened V by 2 bases and J by 3 bases, and 17 bases separated the two germline ends. This CDR3 is built from 16 residues. CDR3 DNA: TGTGCCAGCAGCTTATCCGGGTCTTTAGTTGGCTACGAGCAGTACTTC. It yields the protein CASSLSGSLVGYEQYF.

In this sample, this clone turned up once. The rearrangement joins TRBV10-3 to TRBJ2-7; D unclear. The V gene's germline CDR1 is ENHRY and CDR2 SYGVKD. CDR3 size: 12 residues. The germline V and J ends were trimmed by 4 bases and 6 bases, with 10 bases remaining between them. The CDR3 here is CAISADLGEQYF. In DNA, the CDR3 is TGTGCCATCAGTGCAGACTTAGGCGAGCAGTACTTC.

The rearrangement links TRBV5-6 to TRBJ1-1; the match to TRBD1 covers 8 bases. V shed 3 bases, J shed 1 base, and the junction held 2 bases outside the gene matches. This CDR3 region has 14 residues. Germline V gene data show CDR1 as SGHDT and CDR2 as YYEEEE. The CDR3 protein is CASSSTGGNTEAFF. The CDR3 DNA is TGTGCCAGCAGCTCTACAGGGGGGAACACTGAAGCTTTCTTT. Full variable domain (outside the CDR3, taken from reference TRBV5-6 and TRBJ1-1): DAGVTQSPTHLIKTRGQQVTLRCSPKSGHDTVSWYQQALGQGPQFIFQYYEEEERQRGNFPDRFSGHQFPNYSSELNVNALLLGDSALYLCASSSTGGNTEAFFGQGTRLTVV.

This chain joins TRBV29-1 and TRBJ2-1, with 8 bases identical to TRBD2. The CDR3 runs 14 residues. Losses at the gene ends were 6 bases for V and 4 bases for J; bases not matched to a gene: 8. CDR1 is SQVTM, CDR2 ANQGSEA, per germline. The CDR3 DNA is TGCAGCGTGGGTACTAGCGGAGGTTACAATGAGCAGTTCTTC. The encoded protein is CSVGTSGGYNEQFF.

The chain uses TRBV7-9 and TRBJ2-5; 8 bases agree with TRBD1. The CDR3 spans 19 residues. The V gene end was trimmed by 4 bases and the J gene end by 0 bases; junction bases not matched to a gene: 16. Germline loops: CDR1 SEHNR, CDR2 FQNEAQ (reference sequence). The CDR3 nucleotides read TGTGCCAGCAGCTCGATTCCGCGGCGACAGGGGAGAGACCAAGAGACCCAGTACTTC. It specifies CASSSIPRRQGRDQETQYF.